This T cell receptor beta chain was sequenced for a study of PD-L1 blockade in urothelial cancer. Here immunoSEQ multiplex PCR was the method, and the copy in TCRdb shows in-frame clones only, minus some. The sample comprises almost 90,000 clones, about four fifths of which are singletons, and 2% to 2.5% rests with the top ten. Indicated time point: pretreatment peripheral blood. Trimming removed 2 bases at V and 0 bases at J, with 11 bases between. Germline-derived CDR1 and CDR2 are MNHEY and SVGAGI. The CDR3 runs to 15 residues. The input for sequencing was PBMCs, taken around atezolizumab (anti-PD-L1) treatment. The TCR sequence derives from a man between 60 and 75 years old with urothelial cancer. This chain uses TRBV6-5 with TRBJ2-7, with D possibly matching TRBD1 (6 bases). CDR3 DNA: TGTGCCAGCAGTTACGGGGGCTCGAGCTCCTACGAGCAGTACTTC. Translation gives CASSYGGSSSYEQYF.